This T cell receptor (beta chain) was profiled in a study of blood T cell repertoires in COVID-19. Turning to the study itself: Acute-phase and convalescent COVID-19 samples originated in the United States, Italy and Spain.

Clones were sequenced by immunoSEQ multiplex PCR, and TCRdb holds only the in-frame ones, with some missing. The repertoire holds around 280,000 clones, with about 85% as singletons. Germline lookup yields CDR1 SGHDT and CDR2 YYEEEE. The CDR3 is 13 amino acids. The germline V and J ends were trimmed by 3 bases and 4 bases, with 10 bases remaining between them. The receptor's source is a woman in her 50s with active or convalescent COVID-19. What was sequenced was peripheral blood. This chain links TRBV5-6 with TRBJ1-2; TRBD1 is a possible D gene (5 bases). The CDR3 spells CASSSRGGYGYTF. The DNA of the CDR3 is TGTGCCAGCAGCTCAAGGGGCGGCTATGGCTACACCTTC.